Included here is one T cell receptor (beta chain) sequence, with context. Antigen unknown. The sample is drawn from a study of monozygotic twins with inflammatory bowel disease. General study points: Sharing of clonotypes with others was lower in IBD patients than in healthy twins, and this was especially so with disease activity.

TCRdb reanalyzed the 5' RACE reads and collapses them to one entry per CDR3 protein, without DNA. The sample table includes 200,000 to 250,000 distinct CDR3 sequences. The CDR3 totals 14 residues. Germline values: CDR1 KGHDR, CDR2 SFDVKD. This sequence joins TRBV24-1 and TRBJ1-5; TCRdb picks TRBD1, but there is no DNA to check that call. The receptor's source is a human donor with ulcerative colitis or Crohn's disease, or a healthy co-twin of an affected twin (not recorded which). The specimen sequenced was blood. This chain's CDR3 is CATKDSGSNQPQHF.